A selection of T cell receptor beta chains follows, all from one sample in a study of cytomegalovirus exposure and HLA in healthy donors. TCRdb's table, derived via immunoSEQ multiplex PCR, lists solely in-frame clones and lacks some. The sample carries 140,000 to 150,000 clones, 70% to 90% recorded once. Sequencing was carried out using PBMCs. These receptors were collected from a woman between 40 and 55 years old in good health and CMV-seropositive. CDR3s include the opening cysteine and the closing phenylalanine or tryptophan. Fields, in order: D gene, J gene, CDR3 length, clone size, V gene, CDR3 DNA, CDR3 protein. The D gene is left open where the match is weak. Clone size is not always given. Where it is, it says once, few, many or a class for expanded clones.

TRBD1,TRBJ1-2,12,NA,TRBV29-1,TGCAGCGTGACGGGACAGGGGACTGGCTACACCTTC,CSVTGQGTGYTF
TRBD1,TRBJ1-2,14,NA,TRBV18,TGTGCCAGCTCGTATACCCGGGACAGCTATGGCTACACCTTC,CASSYTRDSYGYTF
NA,TRBJ2-3,13,NA,TRBV7-8,TGTGCCAGCAGCTTAGGCGGCACAGATACGCAGTATTTT,CASSLGGTDTQYF
TRBD2,TRBJ2-7,15,NA,TRBV28,TGTGCCAGCAGTTCGAGACTAGCGGGAGAAAACGAGCAGTACTTC,CASSSRLAGENEQYF
NA,TRBJ2-1,15,NA,TRBV28,TGTGCCAGCGGAAAAGCGGACCGGGGGTCCCATGAGCAGTTCTTC,CASGKADRGSHEQFF
TRBD1,TRBJ2-5,17,NA,TRBV5-1,TGCGCCAGCAGCTCGCCCAGGACAGGGGAGGTAGAGGAGACCCAGTACTTC,CASSSPRTGEVEETQYF
TRBD2,TRBJ2-1,15,NA,TRBV5-1,TGCGCCAGCAGCTTGGCCAGCGGGAGGCCGAATGAGCAGTTCTTC,CASSLASGRPNEQFF
NA,TRBJ2-1,14,once,TRBV6-5,TGTGCCAGCAGTCCGCGGGATAGGTGGGTTGAGCAGTTCTTC,CASSPRDRWVEQFF
TRBD1,TRBJ1-2,13,medium-sized,TRBV10-3,TGTGCCATCAACCCCGGGACAGCAAGAGGCTACACCTTC,CAINPGTARGYTF
NA,TRBJ1-4,17,NA,TRBV4-1,TGCGCCAGCAGCCAAGCCGGGTCCCTTGCAACTAATGAAAAACTGTTTTTT,CASSQAGSLATNEKLFF
TRBD2,TRBJ2-1,18,NA,TRBV7-3,TGTGCCAGCAGCCTGTCGACTAGCGGAGCCCGCTCCTACAATGAGCAGTTCTTC,CASSLSTSGARSYNEQFF
TRBD2,TRBJ2-3,14,NA,TRBV28,TGTGCCAGCAGTTTATCCCGCACTAGCGGTACGCAGTATTTT,CASSLSRTSGTQYF
TRBD1,TRBJ2-7,14,NA,TRBV7-9,TGTGCCAGCAGCCCTACAGGGGGCGGGGACGAGCAGTACTTC,CASSPTGGGDEQYF
TRBD1,TRBJ2-1,15,NA,TRBV10-1,TGCGCCAGCAGTGAGTCGGGACAGGGATACAATGAGCAGTTCTTC,CASSESGQGYNEQFF
NA,TRBJ2-5,14,NA,TRBV7-3,TGTGCCAGCAGCGCCCAGGGAGGAGGTGAGACCCAGTACTTC,CASSAQGGGETQYF
NA,TRBJ2-7,16,NA,TRBV19,TGTGCCAGTAGTATAGCGCGGGGACGGGGACTCTACGAGCAGTACTTC,CASSIARGRGLYEQYF
TRBD2,TRBJ2-3,17,NA,TRBV5-8,TGTGCCAGCAGCTTGGCCCTGACTAGCGGGGGGAAAGATACGCAGTATTTT,CASSLALTSGGKDTQYF